This TCR beta chain stems from a study of T cell responses to AZD1222 COVID-19 vaccine. Profiling relied on immunoSEQ multiplex PCR, and the TCRdb table lists in-frame clones only, not all of them. The sample holds roughly 99,000 clones, around 90% seen once. Germline loops: CDR1 LGHNT, CDR2 FRNRAP. Trimming removed 7 bases at V and 8 bases at J, with 17 bases between. The CDR3 contains 13 residues. Sequences were derived from peripheral blood, sampled on day 0 of AZD1222 vaccination. This TCR was recovered from an adult in good health. The chain recombines TRBV12-5 with TRBJ1-2, with D possibly TRBD1 on 6 matching bases. CDR3 DNA sequence: TGTGCTAGTGCCCGAGGGGGGTGGGTAGGCTACACCTTC. This codes for CASARGGWVGYTF.